This T cell receptor beta chain was identified in a study of regulatory T cells in long-lasting Graves disease. Study-wide findings and caveats: Persistent disease was associated with favored TRBV28 usage and with favored use of TRBJ1-2 and TRBJ2-5. Accuracy was possibly reduced by small sample size.

This sample's time point: newly diagnosed GD, antithyroid drugs for less than 3 months. The TCR library was prepared using RNA isolated from PBMCs. EDTA tubes received nine milliliters of collected peripheral blood. Sequencing libraries for TCR beta were prepared with iRepertoire HTBI primers and Arm-PCR of CDR3 regions. One entry per CDR3 protein, called by TCRdb with MiXCR from the multiplex PCR reads. Here the sample spans under 250,000 distinct CDR3 sequences, 20% being singletons. A note on this clonotype: Its antigen is not known.

This CDR3 comprises 14 residues. Trimming took 4 bases from V and 3 from J, leaving 10 bases between them. The germline V gene has CDR1 SGHNT and CDR2 YYREEE (reference sequence). The material was peripheral blood mononuclear cells (PBMCs), obtained at new diagnosis, from a patient treated with antithyroid drugs. The receptor was derived from a female donor with Graves disease. The genes are TRBV5-4 and TRBJ2-2; the D gene is possibly TRBD1 (6 bases). CDR3 in DNA: TGTGCCAGCAGCCGCAACAGGGACACCGGGGAGCTGTTTTTT. Protein sequence: CASSRNRDTGELFF.